This T cell receptor (beta chain) was profiled in a study of shared clonotypes between healthy human individuals. Study observations and caveats: On the whole, naive subsets had larger estimated richness than memory subsets had. What limited the represented genetic and exposure-history diversity was the small number of donors. Among donors, sharing of clonotypes was expected to be affected by sequencing depth.

Authors' data handling: ImmunoSEQ junction-only sequences lacked quality scores, so their filtering differed. This table comes from immunoSEQ multiplex PCR, and its TCRdb copy is limited to in-frame clones, with some not included. V, J and clone size derive from that table, while D and trimming were established from the DNA sequence. Of some 690,000 clones in the sample, 80% to 95% were seen once. Concerning this clone itself: Its specificity is unknown.

The V and J ends lost 2 bases and 4 bases respectively, with 21 bases between them. Germline CDR1 is MNHEY and CDR2 is SMNVEV (reference sequence). The CDR3 consists of 17 residues. The sequence was obtained from a man between 18 and 35 years old in good health. Some clones in this sample may be carry-over from other donors' samples. The rearrangement links TRBV27 to TRBJ2-7; a weak D match, TRBD1 (5 bases). Sequenced input: memory CD8+ T cells from PBMCs. Noted subset: CD45RO+ cells pooled with CCR7-negative TemRA cells. Here the CDR3 reads CASSLRLSGIVAYEQYF. CDR3 in DNA: TGTGCCAGCAGTTTAAGGTTGTCAGGGATCGTGGCTTACGAGCAGTACTTC.